This note documents a single T cell receptor beta chain sequence. Which antigen it targets is not known. Per-base quality was not reported, and no clone a single base away is much larger than it. Explained via the paper, the treatment or condition label denotes: roughly 10-day PBMC culture with coronavirus spike peptide pools or control peptides (ViraFEST assay). CD4+ T cells from unexposed donors were collected before the COVID-19 pandemic (2011-2018). To expand antigen-specific T cells with peptide pools and then pick out the expanded clonotypes through TCR sequencing, the study relied on the ViraFEST assay. Two million PBMCs per well were cultured in IMDM with approximately 5.2% human AB serum and approximately 10 IU/ml IL-2, plus 10 ug/ml peptide pools. Half of the culture medium was replaced with fresh IL-2-containing medium on days 3 and 7. After about 10 days of culture, CD4+ T cells were isolated by negative selection using the EasySep CD4+ T cell isolation kit. Unexposed donor CD4+ T cells were tested for reactivity to SARS-CoV-2 S and N and four common cold coronavirus spike pools, as cell number allowed. Ficoll-Paque Plus gradient centrifugation was used to isolate PBMCs from whole blood, and the isolated PBMCs were then either used fresh or cryopreserved at -140C. Triplicate wells were generally used for each culture condition. The leukapheresis product used for the unexposed donors was purchased from a commercial source.

There are 14 amino acids in the CDR3, from cysteine to phenylalanine inclusive. Only CDR3 DNA remains: 42 bases, in frame from the first base. The germline V gene gives CDR1 as SQVTM and CDR2 as ANQGSEA. At the junction V is shortened by 7 bases and J by 4 bases; bases outside the gene matches: 12. Library preparation was by PCR. At the Johns Hopkins FTIC core, DNA from the cultured CD4+ T cells underwent TCR sequencing with the Oncomine TCR Beta short-read assay. Genomic DNA was extracted from the cultured CD4+ T cells with the QIAamp micro DNA kit. Oncomine TCR Beta libraries from cultured CD4+ T cells were pooled with unique dual indexes and sequenced on an Illumina iSeq 100. In the paper's pipeline: Non-productive sequences were filtered out, and CDR3s that did not start with C, did not end with F or W, or were shorter than 7 amino acids were discarded. The MANAFEST web application identified antigen-specific clonotypes by comparing peptide-stimulated wells against reference wells and other culture wells. To be called positive, a clone needed an FDR below 0.05, an odds ratio above 5, and a productive frequency above 0.1% in at least two of three replicate wells. Clonotypes that were significantly expanded in both SARS-CoV-2 spike wells and at least one common cold coronavirus spike condition were defined as cross-reactive. CDR3 homology was assessed with Levenshtein distances (stringdist) and unrooted phylogenetic trees (ape) in R version 3.6.1. TCRdb's own reprocessing of the public reads used fastp at Q25 and MiXCR and kept productive beta chains. Merged by CDR3 protein, the rows form single entries marked with the most common genes and DNA. The V and J calls were determined by TCRdb, not by the authors. For this sample the table gives 3,500 to 4,500 distinct CDR3 sequences, of which 20% to 25% were detected only once. Of the sample, 15% is held by the ten largest clones.

This sample is drawn from a study of vaccination and CD4 T cells after COVID-19 (dated by TCRdb to between 2022 and 2023). Regarding the study in general: The convalescent cohort comprised six males and four females, including two Hispanic individuals, seven Caucasians, two Asians and one multiracial person. Two doses of either the Pfizer-BioNTech BNT162b2 vaccine (n=8) or the Moderna mRNA-1273 vaccine (n=2) were administered to participants. Post-COVID blood samples were collected from convalescent patients a median of roughly 100 days after diagnosis, with a range of about 35 to 161 days. Post-vaccine blood samples were obtained a median of around 67 days after the second vaccine dose, with a range of about 12 to 241 days. The cultures were stimulated with overlapping spike peptide pools from SARS-CoV-2 and from the common cold coronaviruses HCoV-NL63, HCoV-OC43 and HCoV-229E. Control cultures received a CEFX viral epitope pool as the positive control, an HIV-1 Nef peptide pool as the negative control, or no peptide. In around nine COVID-19 convalescent patients and a handful of infection-naive healthy vaccine recipients, the spike-specific CD4+ TCR repertoire before mRNA vaccination was compared with the repertoire after mRNA vaccination. At the TCR clonotype level, an earlier paper using these donors assessed memory CD4+ T cell crossreactivity between SARS-CoV-2 and common cold coronavirus spike proteins. What the study reported, not specific to this receptor: The number of convalescent patients in the study was relatively small, and the study did not examine early timepoints following natural infection. The median count of SARS-CoV-2-reactive clonotypes went up from roughly 21 after infection to roughly 38 after vaccination, although the change was not significant. In convalescent patients, nearly all vaccine-specific clones (304 of 307) were found to be mono-reactive for SARS-CoV-2 spike rather than cross-reactive with common cold coronaviruses. In convalescent patients, a median roughly 88% of post-vaccine SARS-CoV-2-reactive clones were detected only after vaccination, suggesting vaccine-specific priming.

The material sequenced was CD4+ T cells from blood, cultured in vitro. The V and J genes are TRBV29-1 and TRBJ2-7; 8 bases in the middle match TRBD1. This TCR was sampled from a human donor in good health. The DNA sequence is as follows: TGCAGCGGTATTGACAGGGGTAACCTTTACGAGCAGTACTTC. Its amino acids are CSGIDRGNLYEQYF.